This entry lists 19 T cell receptor beta chains sequenced from one sample in a study of cytomegalovirus exposure and HLA in healthy donors. This PCR relied on a set of 60 Vbeta primers and 13 Jbeta primers. This table comes from immunoSEQ multiplex PCR, and its TCRdb copy is limited to in-frame clones, with some not included. The sample has about 130,000 clones, about 81% seen once. Sequenced: PBMCs. These receptors were taken from a woman between 25 and 40 years old in good health and CMV-seronegative.

The rearrangement uses TRBV4-3 and TRBJ2-1, with TRBD2 matching 8 bases. Germline-derived CDR1 and CDR2 are LGHNA and YSLEER. V gave up 0 bases and J gave up 7 bases; unmatched junction bases: 14. This CDR3 has 18 amino acids. DNA of the CDR3: TGCGCCAGCAGCCAAGAGCCCCCTCTCAGCGGGAGTTGGAATGAGCAGTTCTTC. This translates into CASSQEPPLSGSWNEQFF.

In its sample, this clone was seen a few times. Other DNA sequences of this sample code for an identical CDR3. The genes are TRBV13 and TRBJ1-1; D call uncertain. V was cut by 5 bases and J by 5 bases, with 9 bases left in between. The germline V gene encodes CDR1 PRHDT and CDR2 FYEKMQ (reference sequence). This CDR3 comprises 12 residues. For the CDR3, the DNA is TGTGCCAGCAGCCTGGGGAGGACTGAAGCTTTCTTT. Amino acids: CASSLGRTEAFF.

This clone was counted only a few times. This chain joins TRBV12-5 and TRBJ1-1, with 7 bases fitting TRBD1. Germline CDR1 and CDR2: LGHNT and FRNRAP. This CDR3 has 16 residues. With 1 base clipped from V and 0 bases from J, the junction kept 5 bases outside the gene matches. The CDR3 bases are TGTGCTAGTGGTTTGGGACAGGGCCTTATGAACACTGAAGCTTTCTTT. Translation gives CASGLGQGLMNTEAFF.

The J gene is TRBJ2-7, the V gene TRBV30; 8 bases line up with TRBD1. This CDR3 comprises 13 residues. The V segment lost 0 bases and the J segment 5 bases; nucleotides outside the gene matches: 3. The germline V gene has CDR1 GTSNPN and CDR2 SVGIG (reference sequence). The DNA of the CDR3 is TGTGCCTGGAGTGTAGGACAGGGCCACGAGCAGTACTTC. This translates into CAWSVGQGHEQYF.

J is TRBJ2-5 and V is TRBV11-2, with D perhaps TRBD2 (6 bases). Germline CDR1 is SGHAT and CDR2 is FQNNGV. CDR3 length equals 16 residues. The ends were cut back, 1 base at V and 7 bases at J, with 19 bases in the middle. This chain's CDR3 is CASSLGSGGATRTQYF. The CDR3 DNA reads as TGTGCCAGCAGCTTAGGGTCCGGGGGAGCCACCCGGACCCAGTACTTC.

The chain recombines TRBV7-3 with TRBJ2-3; weak D call: TRBD2 (6 bases). Trimming shortened V by 8 bases and J by 2 bases, and 20 bases separated the two germline ends. Per the germline V gene, CDR1 is SGHTA and CDR2 is FQGTGA. CDR3 length equals 16 residues. The CDR3 coding sequence is TGTGCCAGCGCCCCGTATGGTGGGGGGTACACAGATACGCAGTATTTT. As protein: CASAPYGGGYTDTQYF.

The V and J genes are TRBV5-4 and TRBJ2-7, with D perhaps matching TRBD2 (6 bases). Germline loops: CDR1 SGHNT, CDR2 YYREEE (reference sequence). The CDR3 is 16 residues long. The V and J ends lost 0 bases and 0 bases respectively, with 13 bases between them. CDR3 region: CASSLAGGTLSYEQYF. The CDR3 DNA reads TGTGCCAGCAGCTTGGCCGGCGGGACTCTCTCCTACGAGCAGTACTTC.

V gene TRBV6-5 combines with J gene TRBJ2-7; D might be TRBD2 (6 bases). Per germline, CDR1 MNHEY and CDR2 SVGAGI. The V end lost 0 bases, the J end lost 3 bases, and 15 bases lay between the germline ends. This CDR3 spans 16 amino acids. Here the CDR3 reads CASSYSRGNVGYEQYF. The CDR3 DNA follows: TGTGCCAGCAGTTACTCTCGGGGGAATGTTGGCTACGAGCAGTACTTC.

The chain links TRBV30 to TRBJ1-2; D uncertain. CDR3 length equals 17 residues. Per the germline V gene, CDR1 is GTSNPN and CDR2 is SVGIG (reference sequence). Trimming took off 2 bases at V and 1 base at J, with 20 bases between the two ends. The CDR3 sequence: CAWSPPGAPFFNYGYTF. In DNA, the CDR3 is TGTGCCTGGAGTCCACCGGGAGCTCCGTTTTTTAACTATGGCTACACCTTC.

The chain carries TRBV6-1 and TRBJ2-7; D uncertain. The length of the CDR3 is 13 residues. Trimming left V 1 base short and J 2 bases short, with 6 bases between. CDR1 and CDR2 from the germline V gene are MNHNS and SASEGT. CDR3 amino acids: CASSEDRPYEQYF. Here the CDR3 DNA reads TGTGCCAGCAGTGAAGACAGACCCTACGAGCAGTACTTC.

The CDR3 DNA follows: TGTGCCATCCGGACAGGGATACTGAACACTGAAGCTTTCTTT. As protein: CAIRTGILNTEAFF. The chain links TRBV10-3 to TRBJ1-1, with 8 nucleotides matching TRBD1. CDR1 and CDR2 (germline): ENHRY, SYGVKD. This CDR3 has 14 residues. After removal of 8 bases from V and 0 bases from J, the junction contained 5 bases not matched to a gene.

The chain carries TRBV7-9 and TRBJ1-5; D gene uncertain. Trimming shortened V by 6 bases and J by 2 bases, and 8 bases separated the two germline ends. The CDR3 loop spans 13 amino acids. Germline values: CDR1 SEHNR, CDR2 FQNEAQ (reference sequence). CDR3 region: CASSPHGNQPQHF. CDR3 nucleotide sequence: TGTGCCAGCAGTCCACATGGCAATCAGCCCCAGCATTTT.

The chain has TRBV6-5 and TRBJ1-2; no clear D. Germline CDR1 and CDR2: MNHEY and SVGAGI. Trimming cost V 6 bases and J 1 base, with 9 bases left between them. This CDR3 spans 13 amino acids. The CDR3 spells CASRRHLNYGYTF. Here the CDR3 DNA reads TGTGCCAGCAGACGACACCTTAACTATGGCTACACCTTC.

This chain connects TRBV5-5 to TRBJ2-3, with 11 bases fitting TRBD2. After removal of 0 bases from V and 3 bases from J, the junction contained 6 bases not matched to a gene. The CDR3 totals 17 residues. The germline V gene has CDR1 SGHKS and CDR2 YYEKEE (reference sequence). The CDR3 reads CASSLDSGGAGTDTQYF. CDR3 bases: TGTGCCAGCAGCTTGGATAGCGGGGGGGCCGGTACAGATACGCAGTATTTT.

This rearrangement joins TRBV11-2 to TRBJ2-1; TRBD2 agrees at 15 bases. The V gene end was trimmed by 1 base and the J gene end by 1 base; junction bases not matched to a gene: 5. The germline CDR1 and CDR2 sequences are SGHAT and FQNNGV. CDR3 length: 19 amino acids. For the CDR3, the DNA is TGTGCCAGCAGCTTAGGGGGACTAGCGGGAGGAAGGTCCTACAATGAGCAGTTCTTC. Its protein product is CASSLGGLAGGRSYNEQFF. The full variable domain, rest sourced from reference TRBV11-2 and TRBJ2-1, is EAGVAQSPRYKIIEKRQSVAFWCNPISGHATLYWYQQILGQGPKLLIQFQNNGVVDDSQLPKDRFSAERLKGVDSTLKIQPAKLEDSAVYLCASSLGGLAGGRSYNEQFFGPGTRLTVL.

This clone occurred once. The rearrangement links TRBV7-9 to TRBJ1-1; D is possibly TRBD1 (5 bases). This CDR3 spans 15 amino acids. The germline gives CDR1 SEHNR, CDR2 FQNEAQ (reference sequence). V shed 5 bases and J shed 1 base, with 14 bases lying between them. The CDR3 DNA is TGTGCCAGCAGCGCTCAGGGTTTGGCGAACACTGAAGCTTTCTTT. This translates into CASSAQGLANTEAFF.

The V and J genes are TRBV25-1 and TRBJ2-7, with 9 bases lining up with TRBD1. V lost 5 bases, J lost 7 bases, and 9 bases stayed unmatched. Germline V gene sequence: CDR1 MGHDK, CDR2 SYGVNS. This CDR3 is 14 amino acids long. The CDR3 sequence: CASSLTGQGGEQYF. CDR3 DNA: TGTGCCAGCAGTCTGACGGGACAGGGCGGAGAGCAGTACTTC.

The chain couples TRBV21-1 to TRBJ2-7; the DNA was not compared with TRBD2, the D call given in the table. TRBV21-1 is reported as a pseudogene. The CDR3 consists of 17 residues. The CDR3: CASSKLWVAPSPYEQYF. The CDR3 nucleotides read TGTGCCAGCAGCAAACTTTGGGTAGCTCCTAGTCCCTACGAGCAGTACTTC.

The chain recombines TRBV9 with TRBJ2-5, with 13 bases matching TRBD2. CDR1 SGDLS and CDR2 YYNGEE come from the germline V gene. Trimming cost V 4 bases and J 3 bases; bases outside gene matches: 9. This CDR3 has 17 amino acids. The CDR3 protein is CASSRGGTSGVEETQYF. CDR3 nucleotides: TGTGCCAGCAGCCGAGGAGGGACTAGCGGGGTGGAAGAGACCCAGTACTTC.